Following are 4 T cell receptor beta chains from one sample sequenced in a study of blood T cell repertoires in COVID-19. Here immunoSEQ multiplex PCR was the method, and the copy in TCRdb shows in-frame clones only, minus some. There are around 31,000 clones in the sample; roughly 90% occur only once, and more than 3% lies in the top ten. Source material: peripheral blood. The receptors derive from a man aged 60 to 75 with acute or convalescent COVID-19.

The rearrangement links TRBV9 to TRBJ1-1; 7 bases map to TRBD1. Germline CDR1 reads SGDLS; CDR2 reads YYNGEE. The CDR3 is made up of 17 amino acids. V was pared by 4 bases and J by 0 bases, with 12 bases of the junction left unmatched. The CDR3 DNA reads TGTGCCAGCAGCCCAGAAACCCTAGACAGGGTGAACACTGAAGCTTTCTTT. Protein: CASSPETLDRVNTEAFF.

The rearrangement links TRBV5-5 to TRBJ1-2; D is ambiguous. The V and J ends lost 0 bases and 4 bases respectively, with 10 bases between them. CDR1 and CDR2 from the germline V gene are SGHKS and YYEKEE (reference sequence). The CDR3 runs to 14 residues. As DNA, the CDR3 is TGTGCCAGCAGCTTGGTCCCTTCGGGCTATGGCTACACCTTC. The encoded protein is CASSLVPSGYGYTF. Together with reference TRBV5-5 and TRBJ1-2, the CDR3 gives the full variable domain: DAGVTQSPTHLIKTRGQQVTLRCSPISGHKSVSWYQQVLGQGPQFIFQYYEKEERGRGNFPDRFSARQFPNYSSELNVNALLLGDSALYLCASSLVPSGYGYTFGSGTRLTVV.

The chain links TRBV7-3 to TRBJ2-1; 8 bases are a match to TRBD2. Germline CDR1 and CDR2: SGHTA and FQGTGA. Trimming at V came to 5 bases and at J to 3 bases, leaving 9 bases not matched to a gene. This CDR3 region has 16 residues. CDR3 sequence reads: CASSPTALADYNEQFF. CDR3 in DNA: TGTGCCAGCAGCCCGACGGCACTAGCGGACTACAATGAGCAGTTCTTC.

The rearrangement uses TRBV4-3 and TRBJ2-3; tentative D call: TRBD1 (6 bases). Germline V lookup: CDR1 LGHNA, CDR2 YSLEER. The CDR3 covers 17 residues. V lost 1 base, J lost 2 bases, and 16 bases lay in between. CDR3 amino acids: CASSQVPGQYYTDTQYF. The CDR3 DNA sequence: TGCGCCAGCAGCCAAGTACCTGGACAGTACTACACAGATACGCAGTATTTT.